A single T cell receptor beta chain is shown here with its context. Its antigen is as yet unknown. TCRdb independently ran MiXCR on the RACE reads; one entry per CDR3 protein. The sample gives 300,000 to 400,000 distinct CDR3 sequences, approximately 6.3% of which show up once; 8.4% is in the top ten. From germline, CDR1 is SGHTA and CDR2 FQGNSA. This CDR3 region has 15 residues. With 6 bases clipped from V and 9 bases from J, the junction kept 15 bases outside the gene matches. Time point specified: patch test 1, 2 weeks after DPC sensitization. The treatment denotes: therapeutic diphenylcyclopropenone sensitization with weekly scalp DPC. Each donor was an alopecia patient between 18 and 70 years of age who qualified for DPC. This entry is derived from a study of human T cells and chemical hapten exposure. Study details: Investigators sensitized about 2 cm by about 2 cm of upper inner arm skin with 2% DPC.

Whole-study results and caveats: TCRs at high frequency, those above 1 in 1000, did not change with DPC sensitization.

This chain connects TRBV7-2 to TRBJ2-3; 7 nucleotides match TRBD1. This specimen was whole blood, taken in connection with sensitization to the hapten diphenylcyclopropenone (DPC). The sequence was collected from a woman under 30 with alopecia areata. Some clones in this sample may be carry-over from other donors' samples. In DNA form, the CDR3 reads TGTGCCAGCAGTTCCACAGGGGCCCCAATTGGGACGCAGTATTTT. Translating it yields CASSSTGAPIGTQYF.